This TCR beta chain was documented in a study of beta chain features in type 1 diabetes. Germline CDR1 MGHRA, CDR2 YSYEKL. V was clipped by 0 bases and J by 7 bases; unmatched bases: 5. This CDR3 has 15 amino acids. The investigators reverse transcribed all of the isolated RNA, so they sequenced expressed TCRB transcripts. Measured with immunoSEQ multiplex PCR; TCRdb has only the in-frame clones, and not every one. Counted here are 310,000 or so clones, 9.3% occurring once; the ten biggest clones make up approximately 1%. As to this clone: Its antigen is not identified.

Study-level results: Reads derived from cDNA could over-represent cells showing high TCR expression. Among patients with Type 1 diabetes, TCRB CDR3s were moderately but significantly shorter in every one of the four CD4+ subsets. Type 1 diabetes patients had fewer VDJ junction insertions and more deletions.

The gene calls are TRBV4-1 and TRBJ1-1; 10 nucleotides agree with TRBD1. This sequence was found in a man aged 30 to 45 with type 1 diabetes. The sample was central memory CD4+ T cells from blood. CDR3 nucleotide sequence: TGCGCCAGCAGCCAAGATCCGGGACAGGGGTTTGAAGCTTTCTTT. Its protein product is CASSQDPGQGFEAFF.